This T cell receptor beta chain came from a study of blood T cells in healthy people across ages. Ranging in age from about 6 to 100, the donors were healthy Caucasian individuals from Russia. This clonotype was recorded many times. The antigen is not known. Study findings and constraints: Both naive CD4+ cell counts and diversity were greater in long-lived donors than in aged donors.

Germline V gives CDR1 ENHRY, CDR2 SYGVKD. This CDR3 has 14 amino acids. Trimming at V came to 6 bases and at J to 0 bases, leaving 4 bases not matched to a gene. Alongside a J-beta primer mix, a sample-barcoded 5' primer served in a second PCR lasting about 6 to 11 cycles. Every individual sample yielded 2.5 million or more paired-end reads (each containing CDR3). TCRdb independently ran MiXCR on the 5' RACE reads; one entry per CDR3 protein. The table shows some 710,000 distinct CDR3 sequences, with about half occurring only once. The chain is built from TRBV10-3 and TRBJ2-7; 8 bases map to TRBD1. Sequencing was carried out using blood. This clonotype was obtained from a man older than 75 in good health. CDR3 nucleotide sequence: TGTGCCATCAGAGCTACAGGGGGCTCCTACGAGCAGTACTTC. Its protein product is CAIRATGGSYEQYF.